This record covers a single TCR beta chain. Antigen: not known. Reverse transcription of all isolated RNA meant that expressed TCRB transcripts were sequenced. TCRdb's table, derived via immunoSEQ multiplex PCR, lists solely in-frame clones and lacks some. The table has hundreds of thousands of clones, roughly 15% seen once. This CDR3 has 13 amino acids. CDR1 and CDR2 from the germline V gene are MNHEY and SVGAGI. Trimming removed 0 bases at V and 8 bases at J, with 10 bases between. The data were taken from a study of beta chain features in type 1 diabetes. Study-level points and caveats: Sequencing the cDNA could make cells with high TCR expression show up more than they should.

The sample taken for sequencing was naive CD4+ T cells from blood. The sequence derives from a woman aged 18-30 years in good health. This chain joins TRBV6-5 and TRBJ1-2, with D perhaps matching TRBD1 (5 bases). The CDR3 spells CASSYSMGGGYTF. CDR3 coding DNA: TGTGCCAGCAGTTACTCGATGGGGGGAGGCTACACCTTC.